Each of the 5 T cell receptor beta chains below was sequenced from the same sample in a study of somatic mutations in cytotoxic T cells in rheumatoid arthritis (dated by TCRdb to the late 2010s). Receptor amplification or capture employed the immunoSEQ multiplex PCR assay. In TCRdb, the immuneACCESS table is reduced to in-frame sequences with V and J assigned. These tables do not hold every clone; where another copy was compared, an unresolved V gene accounts for under half, and the others remain unexplained. The table for this sample lists 10,000 or so clones; 65% to 80% of them were counted only once. The ten largest account for around 40% of the sample. The source material was CD8+ T cells sorted from blood. All receptors derive from an adult with rheumatoid arthritis.

The chain uses TRBV11-1 and TRBJ2-4; 8 nucleotides line up with TRBD1. Losses at the gene ends were 4 bases for V and 9 bases for J; bases not matched to a gene: 17. Germline values: CDR1 SGHAT, CDR2 FQDESV (reference sequence). The CDR3 sequence is 17 residues long. The CDR3 region is CASSSLPGGASGTIQYF. CDR3 coding DNA: TGTGCCAGCAGCTCCCTCCCAGGGGGCGCCTCCGGAACCATTCAGTACTTC.

V and J are TRBV7-6 and TRBJ2-7; D remains ambiguous. CDR3 length: 14 residues. V lost 5 bases and J 6 bases, leaving 17 bases between the germline ends. Germline V gene sequence: CDR1 SGHVS, CDR2 FNYEAQ. CDR3 nucleotides: TGTGCCAGCAGCCCTTCGTTAGGTAGAGCCGAGCAGTACTTC. Translated, it gives CASSPSLGRAEQYF.

The chain has TRBV10-3 and TRBJ2-7; TRBD1 aligns across 8 bases. The V and J ends lost 7 bases and 5 bases, in that order; junction bases with no gene match: 10. The CDR3 extends over 14 amino acids. Germline V lookup: CDR1 ENHRY, CDR2 SYGVKD. The CDR3 reads CAIKPAGGENEQYF. DNA of the CDR3: TGTGCCATCAAGCCTGCAGGGGGCGAAAACGAGCAGTACTTC.

The chain is built from TRBV6-6 and TRBJ2-2; D could derive from TRBD1 or TRBD2 (5 bases each). From germline, CDR1 is MNHNY and CDR2 SVGAGI (reference sequence). The CDR3 runs to 14 residues. The V end lost 10 bases, the J end lost 8 bases, and 20 bases lay between the germline ends. The CDR3 loop is CATRMDVWGGELFF. The CDR3 DNA reads TGTGCCACCAGAATGGACGTTTGGGGGGGGGAGCTGTTTTTT.

The V gene is TRBV12-5, the J gene TRBJ1-5; no reliable D call. This CDR3 has 12 amino acids. Per the germline V gene, CDR1 is LGHNT and CDR2 is FRNRAP. V lost 6 bases, J lost 5 bases, and 8 bases lay in between. The CDR3: CASGPLYQPQHF. In DNA form, the CDR3 reads TGTGCTAGTGGCCCCCTTTATCAGCCCCAGCATTTT.